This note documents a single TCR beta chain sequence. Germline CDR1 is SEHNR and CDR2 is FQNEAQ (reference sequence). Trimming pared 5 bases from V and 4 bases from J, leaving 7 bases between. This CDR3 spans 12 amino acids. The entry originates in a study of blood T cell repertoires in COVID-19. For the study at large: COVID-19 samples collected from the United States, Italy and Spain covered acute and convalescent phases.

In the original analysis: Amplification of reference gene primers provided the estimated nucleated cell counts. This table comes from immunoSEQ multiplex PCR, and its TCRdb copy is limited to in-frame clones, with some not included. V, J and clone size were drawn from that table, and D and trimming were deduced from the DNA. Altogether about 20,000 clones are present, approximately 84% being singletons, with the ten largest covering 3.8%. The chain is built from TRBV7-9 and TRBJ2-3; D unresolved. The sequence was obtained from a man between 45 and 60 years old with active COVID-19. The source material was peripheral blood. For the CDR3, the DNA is TGTGCCAGCAGCCCTCTCTCAGATACGCAGTATTTT. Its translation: CASSPLSDTQYF.